Listed below are T cell receptor beta chains from one sample, sequenced in a study of T cell repertoires in cytomegalovirus infection. TCRdb independently ran MiXCR on the reads; one entry per CDR3 protein. The table lists about 740,000 distinct CDR3 sequences, roughly 36% of them singletons. Sequencing used PBMCs. The receptors were sampled from a human donor in good health (CMV status not recorded). Some clones in this sample may be carry-over from other donors' samples. Each CDR3 is given with its conserved first and last residue.

TRBJ1-2,TRBV30,CACRTGGVYGYTF
TRBJ1-5,TRBV6-1,CASSEAGSGRAPQHF
TRBJ2-2,TRBV5-6,CASSSGLGATGELFF
TRBJ2-3,TRBV29-1,CSATTNRARTDTQYF
TRBJ1-1,TRBV20-1,CSAKRGQIFTEAFF
TRBJ2-7,TRBV20-1,CSARVLSGTEQYF
TRBJ2-7,TRBV6-6,CASSRASSYEQYF
TRBJ1-2,TRBV7-8,CASSSQGLPNYGYTF
TRBJ1-4,TRBV10-3,CAISAQGGGKEKLFF
TRBJ1-2,TRBV2,CASSDPRQGGYGYTF
TRBJ2-7,TRBV11-3,CASSLVSGGSYEQYF
TRBJ2-5,TRBV7-2,CASSLGRAGLQETQYF
TRBJ2-1,TRBV28,CASSPMRAGARDEQFF
TRBJ2-7,TRBV7-2,CASSLLAGGSYEQYF
TRBJ2-5,TRBV6-1,CASSFLGEGPRETQYF
TRBJ1-1,TRBV7-6,CASSLGRVGTEAFF
TRBJ1-1,TRBV6-6,CASSYGTGRDTEAFF
TRBJ2-3,TRBV6-5,CASSYREGSDTQYF
TRBJ1-1,TRBV2,CASRRDRAFEAFF
TRBJ2-1,TRBV7-6,CASSRQLAGGPNEQFF
TRBJ2-3,TRBV6-1,CAISRGLAGTTDTQYF
TRBJ1-1,TRBV7-9,CASSFRGGANTEAFF
TRBJ2-7,TRBV6-5,CASSLARSRTYEQYF
TRBJ2-1,TRBV12-3/TRBV12-4,CASSLRTGGHNEQFF
TRBJ1-2,TRBV28,CASSPRGQGDGYTF
TRBJ2-2,TRBV29-1,CSVLGGSLSGELFF